A single sample gave rise to the 32 T cell receptor beta chains below, sequenced in a study of blood T cell repertoires in COVID-19. Only in-frame clones appear in the TCRdb table, and some are missing; sequencing was by immunoSEQ multiplex PCR. The sample carries roughly 150,000 clones, about four fifths recorded once. Sample: peripheral blood. These TCRs come from a woman over 75 with acute or convalescent COVID-19.

The chain carries TRBV5-8 and TRBJ1-2; TRBD1 matches at 12 bases. Germline V gene sequence: CDR1 SGHTS, CDR2 YDEGEE. V trimming: 4 bases; J trimming: 8 bases; junction bases outside the gene matches: 12. This CDR3 spans 16 amino acids. DNA of the CDR3: TGTGCCAGCAGCAGATTTACCGGGACAGGGGGCAGGGGCTACACCTTC. Protein: CASSRFTGTGGRGYTF.

This chain uses TRBV11-3 with TRBJ2-1; 7 bases map to TRBD1. J lost 2 bases, V lost 3 bases, and 1 base had no gene match. Germline CDR1 SGHNT, CDR2 YENEEA. This CDR3 spans 14 amino acids. The CDR3 loop reads CASSLGQPYNEQFF. In DNA form, the CDR3 reads TGTGCCAGCAGCTTGGGACAGCCCTACAATGAGCAGTTCTTC.

This rearrangement joins TRBV2 to TRBJ1-4; D possibly corresponds to TRBD1 (5 bases). CDR1 and CDR2 from the germline V gene are SNHLY and FYNNEI. This CDR3 spans 15 amino acids. The germline V and J ends were trimmed by 6 bases and 0 bases, with 11 bases remaining between them. The CDR3 protein is CASRRDSPTNEKLFF. CDR3 bases: TGTGCCAGCAGACGGGACTCTCCAACTAATGAAAAACTGTTTTTT.

V is TRBV7-8 and J is TRBJ1-2, with D tentatively TRBD1 (6 bases). This CDR3 is 12 amino acids long. Germline CDR1 SGHVS, CDR2 FQNEAQ. V was trimmed by 3 bases and J by 4 bases, leaving 6 bases between them. This CDR3 reads CASSLDSYGYTF. The CDR3 nucleotides are TGTGCCAGCAGCTTGGACAGCTATGGCTACACCTTC. The full variable domain, in which reference TRBV7-8 and TRBJ1-2 provide the parts outside the CDR3, is GAGVSQSPRYKVAKRGQDVALRCDPISGHVSLFWYQQALGQGPEFLTYFQNEAQLDKSGLPSDRFFAERPEGSVSTLKIQRTQQEDSAVYLCASSLDSYGYTFGSGTRLTVV.

The V gene is TRBV7-2, the J gene TRBJ2-3; D is ambiguous. CDR1 and CDR2 from the germline V gene are SGHTA and FQGNSA. The CDR3 has 15 residues. V lost 5 bases, J lost 6 bases, and 18 bases lay in between. In DNA form, the CDR3 reads TGTGCCAGCAGCCAACTACTGAGCCCCTCGGATACGCAGTATTTT. It translates to CASSQLLSPSDTQYF. Filled out from reference TRBV7-2 and TRBJ2-3, the complete variable domain reads GAGVSQSPSNKVTEKGKDVELRCDPISGHTALYWYRQSLGQGLEFLIYFQGNSAPDKSGLPSDRFSAERTGGSVSTLTIQRTQQEDSAVYLCASSQLLSPSDTQYFGPGTRLTVL.

As DNA, the CDR3 is TGTGCCAGCTCACCGGAGGGGCAAAGCACAGATACGCAGTATTTT. The encoded protein is CASSPEGQSTDTQYF. The chain joins TRBV18 to TRBJ2-3; possible D gene TRBD2, 6 bases. CDR3 length: 15 amino acids. Trimming removed 3 bases at V and 0 bases at J, with 10 bases between. Germline lookup yields CDR1 KGHSH and CDR2 LQKENI.

The J gene is TRBJ1-2, the V gene TRBV10-3; weak D call: TRBD1 (6 bases). The CDR3 has 15 residues. Germline CDR1 is ENHRY and CDR2 is SYGVKD. V lost 0 bases to trimming and J lost 1 base, with 9 bases between them. CDR3 region: CAISESGGRNYGYTF. The CDR3 bases are TGTGCCATCAGTGAGTCGGGGGGGCGTAACTATGGCTACACCTTC.

The rearrangement joins TRBV6-2 or TRBV6-3 to TRBJ2-3; D ambiguous. V lost 1 base and J 5 bases, leaving 10 bases between the germline ends. The CDR3 covers 14 residues. In germline, CDR1 is MNHEY, CDR2 SVGEGT. CDR3 in amino acids: CASSYFSAKDTQYF. The CDR3 DNA reads TGTGCCAGCAGTTACTTTAGTGCGAAAGATACGCAGTATTTT.

The chain carries TRBV5-4 and TRBJ1-6; D call uncertain. The CDR3 is made up of 14 amino acids. Looked up from germline, CDR1 is SGHNT and CDR2 is YYREEE (reference sequence). V lost 5 bases and J lost 3, with 9 bases in between. The CDR3 is CASRGADYNSPLHF. In DNA, the CDR3 is TGTGCCAGCAGGGGAGCCGACTATAATTCACCCCTCCACTTT.

This clone was seen once. The V call is TRBV7-2, the J call TRBJ1-6, with 9 bases that match TRBD1. The CDR3 has 15 amino acids. Germline trimming cut 1 base from V and 8 bases from J; bases unmatched to any gene: 3. Per the germline V gene, CDR1 is SGHTA and CDR2 is FQGNSA. In DNA, the CDR3 is TGTGCCAGCAGCTTAGAGGGACAGGGTTATTCACCCCTCCACTTT. Its translation: CASSLEGQGYSPLHF.

This rearrangement joins TRBV5-6 to TRBJ2-3; a possible D gene is TRBD2 (5 bases). Germline V CDR1 and CDR2: SGHDT, YYEEEE. The CDR3 is 13 residues long. V lost 3 bases and J 2 bases, leaving 7 bases between the germline ends. The CDR3 nucleotides are TGTGCCAGCAGCTCGGGGATCACAGATACGCAGTATTTT. Its translation: CASSSGITDTQYF.

The V call is TRBV18, the J call TRBJ2-3; 15 bases map to TRBD2. CDR1 is KGHSH, CDR2 LQKENI, per germline. The V gene end was trimmed by 3 bases and the J gene end by 0 bases; junction bases not matched to a gene: 4. The CDR3 loop spans 18 amino acids. DNA of the CDR3: TGTGCCAGCTCACCGGGACTAGCGGGAGGAAAAAGCACAGATACGCAGTATTTT. It yields the protein CASSPGLAGGKSTDTQYF.

This clone was seen only once. The chain couples TRBV7-2 to TRBJ1-2; a possible D gene is TRBD1 (6 bases). The germline gives CDR1 SGHTA, CDR2 FQGNSA. The V end was cut by 0 bases, the J end by 3 bases, with 8 bases between. This CDR3 comprises 14 residues. The CDR3 DNA is TGTGCCAGCAGCTTAGCCACAGGGCACTATGGCTACACCTTC. It translates to CASSLATGHYGYTF.

This clone was detected many times. The chain has TRBV5-5 and TRBJ1-1; 7 positions agree with TRBD1. The CDR3 is 13 residues long. The V segment lost 4 bases and the J segment 1 base; nucleotides outside the gene matches: 1. Per the germline V gene, CDR1 is SGHKS and CDR2 is YYEKEE (reference sequence). Here the CDR3 DNA reads TGTGCCAGCAGCCGGACAGGGAACACTGAAGCTTTCTTT. Protein sequence: CASSRTGNTEAFF.

The chain links TRBV2 to TRBJ1-4, with D maybe TRBD1 (5 bases). CDR1 is SNHLY and CDR2 is FYNNEI in the germline V gene. Trimming took off 6 bases at V and 3 bases at J, with 11 bases between the two ends. This CDR3 comprises 14 residues. The CDR3: CASRSGGSNEKLFF. CDR3 nucleotide sequence: TGTGCCAGCAGGTCCGGGGGTTCTAATGAAAAACTGTTTTTT.

The chain combines TRBV30 with TRBJ1-1, with D tentatively TRBD1 (5 bases). This CDR3 contains 14 residues. The V end lost 2 bases, the J end lost 5 bases, and 15 bases lay between the germline ends. CDR1 and CDR2 from the germline V gene are GTSNPN and SVGIG (reference sequence). CDR3 loop: CAWSRSAGGTEAFF. CDR3 bases: TGTGCCTGGAGTCGTTCGGCGGGGGGGACTGAAGCTTTCTTT.

The V gene is TRBV7-2, the J gene TRBJ2-1; 8 bases line up with TRBD2. This CDR3 region has 17 residues. The V and J ends lost 1 base and 7 bases, in that order; junction bases with no gene match: 12. CDR1 SGHTA and CDR2 FQGNSA come from the germline V gene. The CDR3 DNA reads TGTGCCAGCAGCTTAGATCCGCCCCGGGGGGGGATGAATGAGCAGTTCTTC. This gives the protein CASSLDPPRGGMNEQFF.

The V call is TRBV7-8, the J call TRBJ2-5; 8 bases fit TRBD2. The CDR3 consists of 15 residues. Germline V gives CDR1 SGHVS, CDR2 FQNEAQ. The J segment lost 1 base and the V segment lost 6 bases, leaving 7 bases of the junction unmatched. The CDR3 spells CASRQATSAQETQYF. The DNA for the CDR3 is TGTGCCAGCAGGCAGGCGACTAGCGCCCAAGAGACCCAGTACTTC.

The chain couples TRBV9 to TRBJ2-7, with 13 bases identical to TRBD2. This CDR3 has 17 amino acids. CDR1 SGDLS and CDR2 YYNGEE come from the germline V gene. Trimming cost V 8 bases and J 0 bases; bases outside gene matches: 11. Here the CDR3 DNA reads TGTGCCAGGAAAAGACTAGCGGGGGGCGAGAGCTCCTACGAGCAGTACTTC. It translates to CARKRLAGGESSYEQYF.

This clone was counted once. The chain uses TRBV2 and TRBJ2-1, with D maybe TRBD2 (5 bases). The CDR3 spans 13 residues. The germline V gene has CDR1 SNHLY and CDR2 FYNNEI. The germline V and J ends were trimmed by 7 bases and 3 bases, with 10 bases remaining between them. This CDR3 reads CASKAEVYNEQFF. DNA for the CDR3: TGTGCCAGCAAAGCGGAGGTCTACAATGAGCAGTTCTTC.

The gene calls are TRBV25-1 and TRBJ2-3, with 9 bases that match TRBD2. This CDR3 has 16 amino acids. Germline trimming cut 1 base from V and 6 bases from J; bases unmatched to any gene: 8. The germline gives CDR1 MGHDK, CDR2 SYGVNS. CDR3 coding DNA: TGTGCCAGCAGTGAATCTCGCGGGGGGGCATTGGATACGCAGTATTTT. Amino acids: CASSESRGGALDTQYF.

J is TRBJ2-5 and V is TRBV9; D unclear. Trimming stripped 0 bases from V and 5 bases from J, with 8 bases between. The CDR3 extends over 13 amino acids. The germline V gene has CDR1 SGDLS and CDR2 YYNGEE. The CDR3 nucleotides read TGTGCCAGCAGCGTAGAAGGAGCGGAGACCCAGTACTTC. Protein: CASSVEGAETQYF.

The CDR3 sequence: CASSRTGASTDTQYF. The CDR3 DNA sequence: TGTGCCAGCAGTCGGACAGGGGCCAGCACAGATACGCAGTATTTT. The rearrangement joins TRBV6-4 to TRBJ2-3; 9 bases are shared with TRBD1. Germline CDR1 is MRHNA and CDR2 is SNTAGT. Trimming cost V 5 bases and J 0 bases; bases outside gene matches: 3. The CDR3 totals 15 residues.

V usage is TRBV7-6 and J usage is TRBJ1-6; D is perhaps TRBD1 (5 bases). The V end lost 0 bases, the J end lost 8 bases, and 11 bases lay between the germline ends. The germline V gene encodes CDR1 SGHVS and CDR2 FNYEAQ. The CDR3 loop spans 15 amino acids. The CDR3 reads CASSLAPQGDSPLHF. In nucleotides, the CDR3 is TGTGCCAGCAGCTTAGCTCCCCAGGGTGATTCACCCCTCCACTTT.

The chain recombines TRBV18 with TRBJ2-3, with 8 bases matching TRBD1. The CDR3 runs 19 residues. Germline-derived CDR1 and CDR2 are KGHSH and LQKENI. V was pared by 5 bases and J by 3 bases, with 19 bases of the junction left unmatched. For the CDR3, the DNA is TGTGCCAGCTCAGCCGCCATCTTGCCCAGGGGGCGCGGAACAGATACGCAGTATTTT. This sequence encodes CASSAAILPRGRGTDTQYF.

The chain employs TRBV28 and TRBJ2-1; D may be TRBD2 (8 bases). This CDR3 has 16 residues. CDR1 MDHEN and CDR2 SYDVKM come from the germline V gene. The V and J ends lost 8 bases and 8 bases respectively, with 25 bases between them. DNA for the CDR3: TGTGCCAGCTCCCAGGGGGGGCGGGGGGCCAGGTATGAGCAGTTCTTC. This translates into CASSQGGRGARYEQFF.

The chain joins TRBV5-1 to TRBJ2-5; D not certain. CDR1 is SGHRS and CDR2 is YFSETQ in the germline V gene. This CDR3 is 14 amino acids long. V was shortened by 0 bases and J by 1 base, with 7 bases between the two germline ends. The CDR3 bases are TGCGCCAGCAGCTTGGGGCAGTCCCAAGAGACCCAGTACTTC. Translation: CASSLGQSQETQYF. The complete variable domain, with remaining parts taken from reference TRBV5-1 and TRBJ2-5, reads KAGVTQTPRYLIKTRGQQVTLSCSPISGHRSVSWYQQTPGQGLQFLFEYFSETQRNKGNFPGRFSGRQFSNSRSEMNVSTLELGDSALYLCASSLGQSQETQYFGPGTRLLVL.

The chain links TRBV6-4 to TRBJ2-2; D is undetermined. The V end lost 6 bases, the J end lost 3 bases, and 5 bases lay between the germline ends. Germline CDR1 MRHNA, CDR2 SNTAGT. This CDR3 region has 12 residues. CDR3 coding DNA: TGTGCCAGCAGCCATGACACCGGGGAGCTGTTTTTT. Translating gives CASSHDTGELFF.

V gene TRBV4-3 combines with J gene TRBJ2-7; tentative D call: TRBD1 (5 bases). Looked up from germline, CDR1 is LGHNA and CDR2 is YSLEER. This CDR3 has 14 amino acids. V lost 0 bases and J 4 bases, leaving 10 bases between the germline ends. This CDR3 reads CASSQDRKGYEQYF. Written as DNA, the CDR3 is TGCGCCAGCAGCCAAGATCGCAAGGGGTACGAGCAGTACTTC.

The rearrangement joins TRBV7-9 to TRBJ1-1; D not certain. CDR1 SEHNR and CDR2 FQNEAQ come from the germline V gene (reference sequence). This CDR3 has 14 residues. The V end was cut by 6 bases, the J end by 0 bases, with 11 bases between. The CDR3, as DNA: TGTGCCAGCAGTACGGAGAGGATGAACACTGAAGCTTTCTTT. Translated, it gives CASSTERMNTEAFF.

The chain uses TRBV14 and TRBJ1-6, with D possibly TRBD1 on 6 matching bases. Trimming stripped 2 bases from V and 7 bases from J, with 15 bases between. This CDR3 has 16 amino acids. CDR1 and CDR2 from the germline V gene are SGHDN and FVKESK. The CDR3 sequence is CASSQIVTDRNSPLHF. The CDR3 DNA is TGTGCCAGCAGCCAAATTGTGACGGACAGAAATTCACCCCTCCACTTT.

The V gene is TRBV3-1 (or the pseudogene TRBV3-2), the J gene TRBJ1-1, with 9 bases that match TRBD1. Trimming cost V 5 bases and J 7 bases; bases outside gene matches: 8. The CDR3 runs 14 residues. Germline V gives CDR1 LGHDT, CDR2 YNNKEL (reference sequence). The CDR3 DNA follows: TGTGCCAGCAGCTGGTGGGACAGGGAGGGTGAAGCTTTCTTT. Translated: CASSWWDREGEAFF.